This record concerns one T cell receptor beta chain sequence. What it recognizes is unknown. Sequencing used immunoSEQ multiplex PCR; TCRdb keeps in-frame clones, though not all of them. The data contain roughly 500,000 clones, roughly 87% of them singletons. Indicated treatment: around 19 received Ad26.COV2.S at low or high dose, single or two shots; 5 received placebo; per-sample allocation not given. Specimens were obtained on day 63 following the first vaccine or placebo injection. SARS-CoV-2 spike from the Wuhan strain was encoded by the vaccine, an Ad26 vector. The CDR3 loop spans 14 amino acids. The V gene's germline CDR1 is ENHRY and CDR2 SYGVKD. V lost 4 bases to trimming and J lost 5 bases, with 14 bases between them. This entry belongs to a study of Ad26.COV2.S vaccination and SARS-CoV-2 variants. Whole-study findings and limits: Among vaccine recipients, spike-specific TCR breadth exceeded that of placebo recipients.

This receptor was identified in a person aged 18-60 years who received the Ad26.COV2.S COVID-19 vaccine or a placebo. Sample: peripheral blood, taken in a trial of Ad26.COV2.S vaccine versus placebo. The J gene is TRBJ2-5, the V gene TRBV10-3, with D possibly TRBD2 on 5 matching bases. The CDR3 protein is CAISGRGFEETQYF. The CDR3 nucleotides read TGTGCCATCAGTGGCCGGGGTTTTGAGGAGACCCAGTACTTC.